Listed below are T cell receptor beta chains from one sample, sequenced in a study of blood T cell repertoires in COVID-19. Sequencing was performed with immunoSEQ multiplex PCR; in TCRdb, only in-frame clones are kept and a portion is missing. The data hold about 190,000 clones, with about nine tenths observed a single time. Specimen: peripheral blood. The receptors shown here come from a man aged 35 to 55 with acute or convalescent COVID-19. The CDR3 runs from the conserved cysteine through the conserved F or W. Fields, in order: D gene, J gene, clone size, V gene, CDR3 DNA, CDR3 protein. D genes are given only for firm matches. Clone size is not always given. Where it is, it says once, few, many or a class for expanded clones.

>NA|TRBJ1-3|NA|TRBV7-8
TGTGCCAGCAGCTTGTGGGCGGACACTGGAAACACCATATATTTT
CASSLWADTGNTIYF
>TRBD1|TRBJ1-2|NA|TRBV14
TGTGCCAGCAGCTCGGGACAGGGGGACTATGGCTACACCTTC
CASSSGQGDYGYTF
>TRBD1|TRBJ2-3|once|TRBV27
TGTGCCAGCCGTACCGGGACAGGGGGAAACCACACAGATACGCAGTATTTT
CASRTGTGGNHTDTQYF
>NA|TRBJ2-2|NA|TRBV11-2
TGTGCCAGCAGCTTATACGGGAACACCGGGGAGCTGTTTTTT
CASSLYGNTGELFF
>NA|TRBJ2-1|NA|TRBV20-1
TGCAGCGCGCATGAGCAGTTCTTC
CSAHEQFF
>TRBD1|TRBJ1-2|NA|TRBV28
TGTGCCAGCAGGGGACAGGGTTATGGCTACACCTTC
CASRGQGYGYTF
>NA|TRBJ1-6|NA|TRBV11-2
TGTGCCAGCAGCTTAGATCGCGACAGTAGTAGCTCCTATAATTCACCCCTCCACTTT
CASSLDRDSSSSYNSPLHF
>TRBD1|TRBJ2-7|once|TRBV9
TGTGCCAGCAGCGCCGGGACAGGACCTCCCTACGAGCAGTACTTC
CASSAGTGPPYEQYF
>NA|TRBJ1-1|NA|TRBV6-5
TGTGCCAGCAGTTACTCGATAACAGGGCGCGCTTTCTTT
CASSYSITGRAFF
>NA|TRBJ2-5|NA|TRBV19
TGTGCCAGTAGTATTTCCCCCTCTAGCAGGGGACAAGAGACCCAGTACTTC
CASSISPSSRGQETQYF
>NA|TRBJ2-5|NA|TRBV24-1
TGTGCCACCAGTGATGTGCGGGGTGCCCAAGAGACCCAGTACTTC
CATSDVRGAQETQYF
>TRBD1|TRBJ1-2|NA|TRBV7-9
TGTGCCAGCAGCTTTCGCGGGACAGTTTATGGCTACACCTTC
CASSFRGTVYGYTF
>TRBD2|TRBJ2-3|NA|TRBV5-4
TGTGCCAGCAGCGGGCTAGGCGGGGGGGCCGTAGATACGCAGTATTTT
CASSGLGGGAVDTQYF
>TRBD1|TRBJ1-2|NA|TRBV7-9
TGTGCCAGCAGCCCAGAGGGGACAGTTGGCTACACCTTC
CASSPEGTVGYTF
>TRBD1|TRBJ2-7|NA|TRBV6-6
TGTGCCAGCAGTCGCTCCGGGACAGAAACCTACGAGCAGTACTTC
CASSRSGTETYEQYF
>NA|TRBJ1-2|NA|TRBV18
TGTGCCAGCTCACCTGACAGGAGTTATGGCTACACCTTC
CASSPDRSYGYTF
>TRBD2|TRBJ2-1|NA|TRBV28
TGTGCCAGCAGTGAGAGCGGGGGGGCCTACAATGAGCAGTTCTTC
CASSESGGAYNEQFF
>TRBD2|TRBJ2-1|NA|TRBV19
TGTGCCAGTAGTAGGGCACTAGCGGACTTCGTCTCCTACAATGAGCAGTTCTTC
CASSRALADFVSYNEQFF
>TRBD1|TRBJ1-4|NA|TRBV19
TGTGCCAGTAGATCGCAGGGGGCTTGGAATGAAAAACTGTTTTTT
CASRSQGAWNEKLFF
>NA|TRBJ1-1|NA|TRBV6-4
TGTGCCAGCAGTGACGGGAGGGGAGCTTTCTTT
CASSDGRGAFF
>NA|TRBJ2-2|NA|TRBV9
TGTGCCAGCAGCCGCTTAGACAGCACCGGGGAGCTGTTTTTT
CASSRLDSTGELFF
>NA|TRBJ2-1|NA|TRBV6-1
TGTGCCAGCAGCCCAGGGTCATCCTACAATGAGCAGTTCTTC
CASSPGSSYNEQFF
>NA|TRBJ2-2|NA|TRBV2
TGTGCCAGCAGTGAAGAGGGGCTCGGTACCGGGGAGCTGTTTTTT
CASSEEGLGTGELFF
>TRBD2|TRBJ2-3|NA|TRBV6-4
TGTGCCAGCAGCCCGACTAGCGGGGGGGCGACAGATACGCAGTATTTT
CASSPTSGGATDTQYF
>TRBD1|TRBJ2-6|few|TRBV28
TGTGCCAGCTGGGCCGGACAGGGAATTGGGGCCAACGTCCTGACTTTC
CASWAGQGIGANVLTF
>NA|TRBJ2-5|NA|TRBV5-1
TGCGCCAGCAGCTCCGGTATGAGTTTGGAGACCCAGTACTTC
CASSSGMSLETQYF
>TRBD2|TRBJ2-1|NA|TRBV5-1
TGCGCCAGCAGCTTCACCGGGACTAGTTCAAATGAGCAGTTCTTC
CASSFTGTSSNEQFF
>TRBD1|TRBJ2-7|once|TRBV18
TGTGCCAGCTCACCCGTGACAGGGACAAGCATTTCCTACGAGCAGTACTTC
CASSPVTGTSISYEQYF
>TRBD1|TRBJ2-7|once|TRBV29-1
TGCAGCGTCGACCCTGGGCAGGGAAGGGGGCACGAGCAGTACTTC
CSVDPGQGRGHEQYF
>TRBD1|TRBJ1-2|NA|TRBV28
TGTGCCAGCAGTTCCCCCGGAGGGGGCGGAGGCTACACCTTC
CASSSPGGGGGYTF
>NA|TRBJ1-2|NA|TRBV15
TGTGCCACCAGCAGAGATCGGGACAAGAACTATGGCTACACCTTC
CATSRDRDKNYGYTF
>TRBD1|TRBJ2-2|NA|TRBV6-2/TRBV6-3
TGTGCCAGCAGCCGGTCGTGGGACAGGGGTACCGGGGAGCTGTTTTTT
CASSRSWDRGTGELFF
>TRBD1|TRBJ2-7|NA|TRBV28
TGTGCCAGCAGCCAAATAGGGGACAGGGGGCTCTACGAGCAGTACTTC
CASSQIGDRGLYEQYF
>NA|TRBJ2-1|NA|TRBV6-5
TGTGCCAGCGGGGGGGCCCTCAATGAGCAGTTCTTC
CASGGALNEQFF
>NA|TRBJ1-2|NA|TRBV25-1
TGTGCCAGCAGTCCCGTCGGAGCTTATGGCTACACCTTC
CASSPVGAYGYTF